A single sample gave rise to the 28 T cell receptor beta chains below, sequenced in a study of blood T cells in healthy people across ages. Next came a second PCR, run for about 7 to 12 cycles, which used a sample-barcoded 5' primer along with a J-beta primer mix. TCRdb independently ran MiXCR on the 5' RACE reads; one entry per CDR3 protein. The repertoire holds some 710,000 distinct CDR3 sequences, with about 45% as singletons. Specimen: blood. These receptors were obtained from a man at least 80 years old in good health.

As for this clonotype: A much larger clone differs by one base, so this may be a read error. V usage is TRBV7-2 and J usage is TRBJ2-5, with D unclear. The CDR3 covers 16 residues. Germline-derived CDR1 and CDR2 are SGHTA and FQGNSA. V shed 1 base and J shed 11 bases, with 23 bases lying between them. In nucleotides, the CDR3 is TGTGCCAGCAGCTTAGAAGGCCCCCGGAACCCCTACGGGCAGTACTTC. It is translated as CASSLEGPRNPYGQYF. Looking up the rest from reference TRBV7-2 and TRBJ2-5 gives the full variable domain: GAGVSQSPSNKVTEKGKDVELRCDPISGHTALYWYRQSLGQGLEFLIYFQGNSAPDKSGLPSDRFSAERTGGSVSTLTIQRTQQEDSAVYLCASSLEGPRNPYGQYFGPGTRLLVL.

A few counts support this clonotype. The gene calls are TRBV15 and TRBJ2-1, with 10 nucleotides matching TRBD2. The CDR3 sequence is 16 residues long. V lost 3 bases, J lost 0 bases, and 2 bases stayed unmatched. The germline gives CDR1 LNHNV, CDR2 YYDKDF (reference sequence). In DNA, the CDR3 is TGTGCCACCAGCAGGGCTAGCGGGAGCTCCTACAATGAGCAGTTCTTC. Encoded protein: CATSRASGSSYNEQFF.

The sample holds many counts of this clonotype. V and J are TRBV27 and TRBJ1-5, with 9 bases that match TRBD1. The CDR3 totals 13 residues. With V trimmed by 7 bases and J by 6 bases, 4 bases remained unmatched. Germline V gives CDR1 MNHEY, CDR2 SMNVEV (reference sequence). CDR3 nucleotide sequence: TGTGCCAGCAACACAGGGGGCGGTCAGCCCCAGCATTTT. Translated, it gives CASNTGGGQPQHF.

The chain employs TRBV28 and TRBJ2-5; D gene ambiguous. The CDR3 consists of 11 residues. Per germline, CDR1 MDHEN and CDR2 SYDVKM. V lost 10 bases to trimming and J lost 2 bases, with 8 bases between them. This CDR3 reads CATKMQETQYF. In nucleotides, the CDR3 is TGTGCCACCAAAATGCAAGAGACCCAGTACTTC. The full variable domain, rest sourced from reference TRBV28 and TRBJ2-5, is DVKVTQSSRYLVKRTGEKVFLECVQDMDHENMFWYRQDPGLGLRLIYFSYDVKMKEKGDIPEGYSVSREKKERFSLILESASTNQTSMYLCATKMQETQYFGPGTRLLVL.

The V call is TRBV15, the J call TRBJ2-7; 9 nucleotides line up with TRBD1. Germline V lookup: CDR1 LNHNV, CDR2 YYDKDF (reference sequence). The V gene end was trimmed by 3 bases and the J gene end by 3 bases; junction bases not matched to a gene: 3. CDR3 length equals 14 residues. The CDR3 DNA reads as TGTGCCACCAGCAGCCGGGACAGGGTCTACGAGCAGTACTTC. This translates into CATSSRDRVYEQYF.

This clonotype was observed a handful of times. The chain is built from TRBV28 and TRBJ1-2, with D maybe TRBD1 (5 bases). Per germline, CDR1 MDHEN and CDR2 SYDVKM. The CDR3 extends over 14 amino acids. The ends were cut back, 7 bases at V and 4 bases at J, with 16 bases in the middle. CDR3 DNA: TGTGCCAGCACCGCGGGTGTGACAGTCTATGGCTACACCTTC. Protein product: CASTAGVTVYGYTF.

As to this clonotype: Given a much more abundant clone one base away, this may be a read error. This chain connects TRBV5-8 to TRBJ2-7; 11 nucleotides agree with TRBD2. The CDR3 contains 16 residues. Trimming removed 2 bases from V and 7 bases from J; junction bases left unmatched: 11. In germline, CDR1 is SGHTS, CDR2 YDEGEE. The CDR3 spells CASSFPGLAVYNEQYF. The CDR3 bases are TGTGCCAGCAGCTTTCCGGGACTAGCGGTCTACAATGAGCAGTACTTC.

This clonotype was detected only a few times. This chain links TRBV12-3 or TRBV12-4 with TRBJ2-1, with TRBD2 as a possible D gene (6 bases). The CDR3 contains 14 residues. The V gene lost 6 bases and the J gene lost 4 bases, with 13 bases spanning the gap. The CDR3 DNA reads TGTGCCAGCAGCGGGACTTTCGATTACAATGAGCAGTTCTTC. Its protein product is CASSGTFDYNEQFF.

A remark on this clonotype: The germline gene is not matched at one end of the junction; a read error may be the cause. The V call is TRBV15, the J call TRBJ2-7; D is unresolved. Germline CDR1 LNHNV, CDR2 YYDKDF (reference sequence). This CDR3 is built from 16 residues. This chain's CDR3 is CATSRDRTSSSCEQYF. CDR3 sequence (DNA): TGTGCCACCAGCAGAGATAGGACGTCGAGCTCCTGCGAGCAGTACTTC.

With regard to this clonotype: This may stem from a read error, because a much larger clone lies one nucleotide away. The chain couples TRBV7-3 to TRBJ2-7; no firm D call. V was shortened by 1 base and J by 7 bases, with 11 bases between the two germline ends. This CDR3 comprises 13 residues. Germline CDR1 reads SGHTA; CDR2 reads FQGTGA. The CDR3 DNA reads TGTGCCAGCAGCTTAAATGGGGTCGGTGAGCAGTACTTC. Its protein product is CASSLNGVGEQYF.

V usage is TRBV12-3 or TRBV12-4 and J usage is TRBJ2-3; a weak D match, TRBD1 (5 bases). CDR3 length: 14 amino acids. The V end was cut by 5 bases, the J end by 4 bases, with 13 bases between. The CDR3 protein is CASSKDSTADTQYF. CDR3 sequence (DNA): TGTGCCAGCAGTAAAGACAGTACTGCAGATACGCAGTATTTT.

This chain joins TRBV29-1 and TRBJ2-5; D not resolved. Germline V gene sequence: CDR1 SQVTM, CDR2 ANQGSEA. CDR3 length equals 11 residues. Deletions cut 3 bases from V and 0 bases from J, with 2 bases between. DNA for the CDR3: TGCAGCGTTGACAACCAAGAGACCCAGTACTTC. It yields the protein CSVDNQETQYF.

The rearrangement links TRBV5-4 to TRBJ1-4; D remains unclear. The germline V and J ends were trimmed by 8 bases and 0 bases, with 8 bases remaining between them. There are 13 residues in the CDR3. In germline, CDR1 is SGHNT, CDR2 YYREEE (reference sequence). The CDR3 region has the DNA TGTGCCAGTGGACCCTCAACTAATGAAAAACTGTTTTTT. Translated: CASGPSTNEKLFF. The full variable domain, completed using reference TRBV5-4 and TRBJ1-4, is ETGVTQSPTHLIKTRGQQVTLRCSSQSGHNTVSWYQQALGQGPQFIFQYYREEENGRGNFPPRFSGLQFPNYSSELNVNALELDDSALYLCASGPSTNEKLFFGSGTQLSVL.

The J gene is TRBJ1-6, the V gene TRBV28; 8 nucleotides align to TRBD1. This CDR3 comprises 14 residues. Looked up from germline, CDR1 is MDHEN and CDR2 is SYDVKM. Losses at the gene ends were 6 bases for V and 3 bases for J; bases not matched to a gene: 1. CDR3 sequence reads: CASSRGLYNSPLHF. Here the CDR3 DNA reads TGTGCCAGCAGCAGGGGGCTCTATAATTCACCCCTCCACTTT.

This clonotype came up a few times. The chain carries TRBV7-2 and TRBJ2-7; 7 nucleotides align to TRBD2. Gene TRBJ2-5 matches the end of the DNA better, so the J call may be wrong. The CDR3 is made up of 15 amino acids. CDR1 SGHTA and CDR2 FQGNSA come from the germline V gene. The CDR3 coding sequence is TGTGCCAGCAGCCTCCGGGGGGAATTTAGGGAGACCCAGTACTTC. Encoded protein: CASSLRGEFRETQYF.

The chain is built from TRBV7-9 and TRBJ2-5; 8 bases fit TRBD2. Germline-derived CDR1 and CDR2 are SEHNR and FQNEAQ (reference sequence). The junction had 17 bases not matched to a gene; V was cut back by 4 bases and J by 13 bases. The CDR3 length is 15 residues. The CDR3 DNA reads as TGTGCCAGCAGCTCTCTCAGTACTAGCGGCACCGCTTTGTACTTC. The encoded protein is CASSSLSTSGTALYF.

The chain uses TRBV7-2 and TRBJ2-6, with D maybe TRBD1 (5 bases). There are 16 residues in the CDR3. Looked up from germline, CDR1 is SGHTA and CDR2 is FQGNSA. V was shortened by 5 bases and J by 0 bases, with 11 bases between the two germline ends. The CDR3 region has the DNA TGTGCCAGCAGCCAGCCCCAGGGCTCTGGGGCCAACGTCCTGACTTTC. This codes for CASSQPQGSGANVLTF.

DNA of the CDR3: TGTGCCAGCAGCGCCGACAGCTCCTACGAGCAGTACTTC. This gives the protein CASSADSSYEQYF. The chain carries TRBV7-2 and TRBJ2-7; the D gene is possibly TRBD1 (5 bases). Germline V gene sequence: CDR1 SGHTA, CDR2 FQGNSA. This CDR3 is 13 amino acids long. V lost 5 bases to trimming and J lost 0 bases, with 8 bases between them.

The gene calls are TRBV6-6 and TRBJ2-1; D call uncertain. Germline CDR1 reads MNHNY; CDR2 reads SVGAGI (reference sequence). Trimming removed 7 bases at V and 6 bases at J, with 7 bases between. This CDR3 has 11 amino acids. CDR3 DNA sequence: TGTGCCAGCACAGGAACCAATGAGCAGTTCTTC. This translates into CASTGTNEQFF.

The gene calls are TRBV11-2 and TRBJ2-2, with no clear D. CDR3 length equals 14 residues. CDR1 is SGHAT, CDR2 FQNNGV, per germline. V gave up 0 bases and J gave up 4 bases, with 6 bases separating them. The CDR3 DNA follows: TGTGCCAGCAGCTTAGATTGGCGCACCGGGGAGCTGTTTTTT. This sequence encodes CASSLDWRTGELFF.

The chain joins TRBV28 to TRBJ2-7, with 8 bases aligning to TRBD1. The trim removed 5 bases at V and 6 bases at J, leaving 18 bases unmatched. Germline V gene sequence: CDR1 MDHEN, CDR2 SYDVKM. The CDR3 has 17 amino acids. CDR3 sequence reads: CASSPSPGTGPLGEQYF. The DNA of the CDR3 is TGTGCCAGCAGTCCCTCCCCCGGGACAGGTCCCCTGGGCGAGCAGTACTTC.

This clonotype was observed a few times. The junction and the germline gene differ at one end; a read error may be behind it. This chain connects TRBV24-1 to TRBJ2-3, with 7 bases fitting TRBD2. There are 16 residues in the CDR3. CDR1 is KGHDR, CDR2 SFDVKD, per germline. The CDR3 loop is CATSDRPAGTTDSQYF. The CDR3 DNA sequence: TGTGCCACCAGTGATAGACCAGCGGGAACCACAGATTCGCAGTATTTT.

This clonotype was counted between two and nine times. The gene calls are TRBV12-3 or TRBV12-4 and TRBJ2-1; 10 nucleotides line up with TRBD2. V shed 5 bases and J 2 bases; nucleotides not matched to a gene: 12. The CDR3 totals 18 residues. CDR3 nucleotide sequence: TGTGCCAGCAGTCAACAAAGAAGCGGGAGGGCCGCCTACAATGAGCAGTTCTTC. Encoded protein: CASSQQRSGRAAYNEQFF.

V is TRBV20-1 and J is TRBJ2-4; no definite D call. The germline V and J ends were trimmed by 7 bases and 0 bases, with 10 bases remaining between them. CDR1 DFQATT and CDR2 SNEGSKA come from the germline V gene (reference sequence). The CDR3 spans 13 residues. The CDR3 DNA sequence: TGCAGTGTTGGCGATATAGCCAAAAACATTCAGTACTTC. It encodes CSVGDIAKNIQYF.

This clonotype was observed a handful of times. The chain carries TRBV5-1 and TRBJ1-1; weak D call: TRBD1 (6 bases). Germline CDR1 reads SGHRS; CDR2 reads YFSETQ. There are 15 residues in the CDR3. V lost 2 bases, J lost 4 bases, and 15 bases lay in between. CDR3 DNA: TGCGCCAGCAGCTTTTATGGGGGGCAGGGCACTGAAGCTTTCTTT. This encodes CASSFYGGQGTEAFF.

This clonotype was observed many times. This CDR3 is CSARYRDASSYNEQYF. CDR3 nucleotide sequence: TGCAGTGCTAGGTATCGGGACGCAAGTTCCTACAATGAGCAGTACTTC. The chain recombines TRBV20-1 with TRBJ2-7; TRBD1 or TRBD2 may be the D gene (5 bases each). V was trimmed by 3 bases and J by 7 bases, leaving 25 bases between them. This CDR3 comprises 16 residues. Per germline, CDR1 DFQATT and CDR2 SNEGSKA (reference sequence).

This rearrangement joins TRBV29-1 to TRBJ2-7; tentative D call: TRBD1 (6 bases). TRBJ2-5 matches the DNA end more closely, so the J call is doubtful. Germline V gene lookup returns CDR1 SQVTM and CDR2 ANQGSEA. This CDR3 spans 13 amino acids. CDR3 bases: TGCAGCGTTGCACAGGGTGGGGCGGAGACCCAGTACTTC. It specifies CSVAQGGAETQYF.

The CDR3 nucleotides read TGTGCCAGCAGCCCCGACGGACGAACTAATGAAAAACTGTTTTTT. Its translation is CASSPDGRTNEKLFF. V gene TRBV7-8 combines with J gene TRBJ1-4, with D uncertain. CDR1 and CDR2 from the germline V gene are SGHVS and FQNEAQ. V was trimmed by 5 bases and J by 1 base, leaving 11 bases between them. CDR3 length: 15 amino acids.